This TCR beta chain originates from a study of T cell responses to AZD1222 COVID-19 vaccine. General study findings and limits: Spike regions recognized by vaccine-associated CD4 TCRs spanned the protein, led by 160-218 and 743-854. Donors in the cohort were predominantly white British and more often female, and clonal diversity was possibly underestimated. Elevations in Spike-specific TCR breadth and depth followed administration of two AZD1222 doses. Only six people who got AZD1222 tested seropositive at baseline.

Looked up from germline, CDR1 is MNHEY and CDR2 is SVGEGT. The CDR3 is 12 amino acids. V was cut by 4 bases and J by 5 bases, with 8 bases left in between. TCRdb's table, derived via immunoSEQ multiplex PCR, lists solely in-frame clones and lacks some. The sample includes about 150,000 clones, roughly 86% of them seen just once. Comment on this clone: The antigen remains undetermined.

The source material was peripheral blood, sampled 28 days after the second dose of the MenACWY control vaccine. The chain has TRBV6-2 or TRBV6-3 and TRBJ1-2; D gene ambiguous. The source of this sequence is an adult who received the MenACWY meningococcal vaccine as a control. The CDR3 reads CASSLERYGYTF. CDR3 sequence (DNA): TGTGCCAGCAGTTTGGAAAGATATGGCTACACCTTC.